This T cell receptor beta chain was found in a study of blood T cell repertoires in COVID-19. Profiling relied on immunoSEQ multiplex PCR, and the TCRdb table lists in-frame clones only, not all of them. This sample has some 150,000 clones; around four fifths occur once, and the top ten carry more than 5%. This CDR3 has 16 amino acids. Per germline, CDR1 LGHDT and CDR2 YNNKEL (reference sequence). Trimming took off 4 bases at V and 3 bases at J, with 17 bases between the two ends. The sequenced sample was PBMCs or T cells enriched from blood (not recorded which). The genes are TRBV3-1 (or the pseudogene TRBV3-2) and TRBJ2-3, with a possible D match to TRBD1 (6 bases). The source of this sequence is a woman in her thirties or forties who had recovered from COVID-19. The CDR3 region has the DNA TGTGCCAGCAGCCTGAGGGAGATCAGGGGAACAGATACGCAGTATTTT. This encodes CASSLREIRGTDTQYF.